The subject of this entry is one T cell receptor (beta chain). This sample is drawn from a study of shared T cell receptors in the human thymus. The CDR3 is 14 residues long. Trimming removed 0 bases from V and 3 bases from J; junction bases left unmatched: 1. Per the germline V gene, CDR1 is LGHNA and CDR2 is YSLEER. Assay used: immunoSEQ multiplex PCR; TCRdb lists only in-frame clones, some missing. Found here are over 650,000 clones, around 87% of them singletons; the top ten hold roughly 0.0086%. These data also featured in a second study, about human thymus T cells. That report notes: Repertoires from thymus and blood appeared to show biased V and J gene usage.

This receptor was taken from a boy in the first two years of life with a congenital heart defect. This sequence joins TRBV4-3 and TRBJ2-5; 7 bases agree with TRBD1. Sequences were obtained from thymocytes. The CDR3 spells CASSQDGTEETQYF. The CDR3 DNA sequence: TGCGCCAGCAGCCAAGATGGGACAGAAGAGACCCAGTACTTC.